What follows describes a single TCR beta chain. Antigen specificity is unknown. Primers: 60 Vbeta forward and 13 Jbeta reverse. Clones were read by immunoSEQ multiplex PCR, and TCRdb kept only the in-frame ones, dropping some. The sample yields about 140,000 clones, 70% seen once. This CDR3 region has 13 residues. The germline gives CDR1 SGHTA, CDR2 FQGNSA. J lost 5 bases, V lost 5 bases, and 3 bases had no gene match. This entry comes from a study of cytomegalovirus exposure and HLA in healthy donors. Study-level points and caveats: In an earlier analysis, most TCR beta V segments were productive about 87% or about 30% of the time. Donor immune exposure was known only as CMV serostatus. Researchers catalogued about 160 TCR beta chains as cytomegalovirus-associated. It is likely that the observed cluster of highly shared sequence variants was a sequencing artifact.

This sequence originates from a woman younger than 45 in good health and CMV-seronegative. The rearrangement uses TRBV7-2 and TRBJ2-3, with 8 bases that match TRBD1. The sequenced sample was PBMCs. The CDR3 DNA reads TGTGCCAGCAGCACTGACAGGGGAGATACGCAGTATTTT. Encoded protein: CASSTDRGDTQYF. The whole variable domain, remainder taken from reference TRBV7-2 and TRBJ2-3, is GAGVSQSPSNKVTEKGKDVELRCDPISGHTALYWYRQSLGQGLEFLIYFQGNSAPDKSGLPSDRFSAERTGGSVSTLTIQRTQQEDSAVYLCASSTDRGDTQYFGPGTRLTVL.